The present T cell receptor beta chain was sequenced within a study of T cell repertoires in cytomegalovirus infection. With 5 bases clipped from V and 4 bases from J, the junction kept 13 bases outside the gene matches. This CDR3 has 17 residues. CDR1 is MNHEY, CDR2 SVGEGT, per germline. One entry per CDR3 protein results from TCRdb running MiXCR on the reads. The sample shows roughly 600,000 distinct CDR3 sequences, 24% of them seen only once. The sample taken for sequencing was CD8+ T cells from PBMCs. The sequence was collected from a human donor in good health (CMV status not recorded). Some clones in this sample may be carry-over from other donors' samples. J is TRBJ2-1 and V is TRBV6-2 or TRBV6-3; 8 bases align to TRBD1. CDR3 in DNA: TGTGCCAGCAGTGTGAACCCCCCGGGACAGGATTACAATGAGCAGTTCTTC. Translation gives CASSVNPPGQDYNEQFF.